This passage covers 28 T cell receptor beta chains from one sample sequenced in a study of blood T cell repertoires in COVID-19. The protocol was immunoSEQ multiplex PCR, while the TCRdb copy is restricted to in-frame clones and leaves out a portion. In the table there are approximately 400,000 clones, over 75% of which are singletons. Input material: PBMCs or T cells enriched from blood (not recorded which). The receptor set was obtained from a young man who had recovered from COVID-19.

This sequence joins TRBV9 and TRBJ2-2, with D possibly TRBD1 on 6 matching bases. Per the germline V gene, CDR1 is SGDLS and CDR2 is YYNGEE. The CDR3 has 16 residues. V dropped 4 bases and J dropped 1 base, with 14 bases sitting between them. This CDR3 is CASSINREVNTGELFF. For the CDR3, the DNA is TGTGCCAGCAGCATCAACAGGGAAGTGAACACCGGGGAGCTGTTTTTT.

The chain uses TRBV25-1 and TRBJ1-1; D remains unclear. V lost 1 base, J lost 0 bases, and 6 bases lay in between. The CDR3 sequence is 14 residues long. Germline V gene data show CDR1 as MGHDK and CDR2 as SYGVNS. The CDR3 nucleotides read TGTGCCAGCAGTGAATCGAGTATGAACACTGAAGCTTTCTTT. Translation gives CASSESSMNTEAFF.

The chain recombines TRBV6-1 with TRBJ1-3, with D perhaps matching TRBD1 (5 bases). The CDR3 runs to 17 residues. The V gene lost 4 bases and the J gene lost 0 bases, with 16 bases spanning the gap. CDR1 and CDR2 (germline): MNHNS, SASEGT. The CDR3 DNA follows: TGTGCCAGCAGTGGCCGTCGGACACCGAGCTCTGGAAACACCATATATTTT. Translating gives CASSGRRTPSSGNTIYF.

The genes are TRBV20-1 and TRBJ1-1; 7 bases match TRBD1. The CDR3 spans 11 residues. V was clipped by 4 bases and J by 11 bases; unmatched bases: 7. From germline, CDR1 is DFQATT and CDR2 SNEGSKA (reference sequence). CDR3 sequence (DNA): TGCAGTGCTATAAACGACAGGGACGCTTTCTTT. Protein sequence: CSAINDRDAFF.

The chain couples TRBV5-6 to TRBJ2-7; the match to TRBD1 covers 12 bases. CDR3 length: 15 amino acids. CDR1 and CDR2 (germline): SGHDT, YYEEEE. Trimming removed 3 bases from V and 9 bases from J; junction bases left unmatched: 10. CDR3 sequence reads: CASSYRDRGPRAQYF. The CDR3 nucleotides are TGTGCCAGCAGCTACCGGGACAGGGGGCCACGGGCGCAGTACTTC.

This sequence joins TRBV7-2 and TRBJ2-7; TRBD1 is a possible D gene (5 bases). Germline V gene lookup returns CDR1 SGHTA and CDR2 FQGNSA. The CDR3 loop spans 15 amino acids. The V end was cut by 0 bases, the J end by 5 bases, with 14 bases between. Here the CDR3 DNA reads TGTGCCAGCAGCTTAGCTCCCGGCAGGGTCGACGAGCAGTACTTC. The encoded protein is CASSLAPGRVDEQYF.

The chain carries TRBV30 and TRBJ1-1; D gene unclear. With 3 bases removed from V and 5 bases from J, the gap between germline ends came to 10 bases. The CDR3 is 12 residues long. The germline V gene encodes CDR1 GTSNPN and CDR2 SVGIG (reference sequence). The CDR3 here is CAWREVGTEAFF. For the CDR3, the DNA is TGTGCCTGGAGGGAGGTGGGAACTGAAGCTTTCTTT.

The J gene is TRBJ1-2, the V gene TRBV7-6; 9 positions agree with TRBD1. Looked up from germline, CDR1 is SGHVS and CDR2 is FNYEAQ. CDR3 length equals 14 residues. J was trimmed by 3 bases and V by 1 base; bases with no gene match: 0. CDR3 in amino acids: CASSLGTGDYGYTF. As DNA, the CDR3 is TGTGCCAGCAGCTTAGGGACAGGGGACTATGGCTACACCTTC. The variable domain in full, with the rest retrieved from reference TRBV7-6 and TRBJ1-2, is GAGVSQSPRYKVTKRGQDVALRCDPISGHVSLYWYRQALGQGPEFLTYFNYEAQQDKSGLPNDRFSAERPEGSISTLTIQRTEQRDSAMYRCASSLGTGDYGYTFGSGTRLTVV.

The V call is TRBV3-1 (or the pseudogene TRBV3-2), the J call TRBJ2-1, with D perhaps TRBD2 (7 bases). The germline V and J ends were trimmed by 1 base and 0 bases, with 10 bases remaining between them. CDR3 length equals 16 residues. Germline V gene sequence: CDR1 LGHDT, CDR2 YNNKEL (reference sequence). In DNA form, the CDR3 reads TGTGCCAGCAGCCAAGGCCGGGGGGCCTCCTACAATGAGCAGTTCTTC. Residues: CASSQGRGASYNEQFF.

The chain employs TRBV19 and TRBJ2-3, with D perhaps matching TRBD1 (6 bases). Trimming left V 6 bases short and J 3 bases short, with 16 bases between. In germline, CDR1 is LNHDA, CDR2 SQIVND (reference sequence). This CDR3 is 15 amino acids long. The DNA of the CDR3 is TGTGCCAGTAGCCCAACAGGGCTCAGTACAGATACGCAGTATTTT. Its translation is CASSPTGLSTDTQYF. Full variable domain (remainder filled in from reference TRBV19 and TRBJ2-3): DGGITQSPKYLFRKEGQNVTLSCEQNLNHDAMYWYRQDPGQGLRLIYYSQIVNDFQKGDIAEGYSVSREKKESFPLTVTSAQKNPTAFYLCASSPTGLSTDTQYFGPGTRLTVL.

The chain employs TRBV12-5 and TRBJ1-4; the D is unclear. Germline CDR1 LGHNT, CDR2 FRNRAP. V was shortened by 1 base and J by 7 bases, with 7 bases between the two germline ends. This CDR3 has 13 amino acids. CDR3 sequence reads: CASGLELSEKLFF. The CDR3 DNA reads TGTGCTAGTGGTTTGGAACTGAGTGAAAAACTGTTTTTT.

The chain couples TRBV7-2 to TRBJ1-6; D is uncertain. This CDR3 is built from 13 residues. V gave up 6 bases and J gave up 10 bases, with 13 bases separating them. CDR1 is SGHTA and CDR2 is FQGNSA in the germline V gene. The CDR3 nucleotides read TGTGCCAGCAGGTTGGCAGGTCAGTCACCCCTCCACTTT. As protein: CASRLAGQSPLHF.

The gene calls are TRBV11-2 and TRBJ2-1; TRBD2 aligns across 11 bases. Germline V lookup: CDR1 SGHAT, CDR2 FQNNGV. CDR3 length: 15 amino acids. V lost 5 bases to trimming and J lost 4 bases; unmatched junction nucleotides: 4. CDR3 DNA sequence: TGTGCCAGCAGCCTTACTAGCGGGGGATACAATGAGCAGTTCTTC. Translating it yields CASSLTSGGYNEQFF.

Comment on this clone: One end of the junction varies from germline; a read error may be responsible. This chain links TRBV7-2 with TRBJ1-2; no definite D call. Germline values: CDR1 SGHTA, CDR2 FQGNSA. The length of the CDR3 is 13 residues. In DNA form, the CDR3 reads TGTGCCAGCAGATTAGGGCCTAACTATGGCTACACCTTC. Translation: CASRLGPNYGYTF.

This rearrangement joins TRBV9 to TRBJ1-5; D not resolved. The V end was cut by 0 bases, the J end by 3 bases, with 7 bases between. CDR3 size: 14 residues. Germline lookup yields CDR1 SGDLS and CDR2 YYNGEE. The chain's CDR3 is CASSVAGFNQPQHF. The CDR3 nucleotides read TGTGCCAGCAGCGTAGCGGGTTTCAATCAGCCCCAGCATTTT.

The gene calls are TRBV7-7 and TRBJ2-5; 9 bases align to TRBD2. CDR1 SSHAT and CDR2 FNYEAQ come from the germline V gene (reference sequence). J gave up 4 bases and V 5 bases, and 11 bases lay outside the gene matches. The CDR3 covers 16 residues. Written as DNA, the CDR3 is TGTGCCAGCAGCCCCCTGGGTAGCGGGGGTCTAGAGACCCAGTACTTC. Residues: CASSPLGSGGLETQYF.

The V gene is TRBV4-1, the J gene TRBJ1-5; weak D call: TRBD1 (5 bases). V was trimmed by 1 base and J by 6 bases, leaving 13 bases between them. Germline CDR1 is MGHRA and CDR2 is YSYEKL. The CDR3 sequence is 15 residues long. CDR3 residues: CASSQAGGMGQPQHF. For the CDR3, the DNA is TGCGCCAGCAGCCAAGCCGGGGGGATGGGTCAGCCCCAGCATTTT.

The V call is TRBV6-4, the J call TRBJ1-2; 9 bases fit TRBD1. CDR1 is MRHNA and CDR2 is SNTAGT in the germline V gene. The CDR3 length is 13 residues. V dropped 3 bases and J dropped 7; count of bases not matched to a gene: 3. CDR3 sequence (DNA): TGTGCCAGCAGTGATCCGACAGGGGGTGGCTACACCTTC. As protein: CASSDPTGGGYTF.

On this clone itself: Other DNA sequences in the same sample also yield this CDR3. V is TRBV7-9 and J is TRBJ1-1; possibly TRBD1 for D (6 bases). This CDR3 has 14 amino acids. V lost 3 bases, J lost 1 base, and 9 bases lay in between. The germline CDR1 and CDR2 sequences are SEHNR and FQNEAQ (reference sequence). The CDR3 DNA is TGTGCCAGCAGCTTTCTGGACAGGAACACTGAAGCTTTCTTT. Protein product: CASSFLDRNTEAFF.

The V call is TRBV9, the J call TRBJ1-1; a possible D gene is TRBD1 (6 bases). CDR1 is SGDLS and CDR2 is YYNGEE in the germline V gene. CDR3 length equals 14 residues. V was shortened by 4 bases and J by 1 base, with 11 bases between the two germline ends. Written as DNA, the CDR3 is TGTGCCAGCAGCTCAGGACAGTCGAACACTGAAGCTTTCTTT. Protein sequence: CASSSGQSNTEAFF.

The V gene is TRBV13, the J gene TRBJ2-7; possible D gene TRBD1, 5 bases. Germline assignment: CDR1 PRHDT and CDR2 FYEKMQ (reference sequence). This CDR3 region has 15 residues. Trimming took off 4 bases at V and 3 bases at J, with 16 bases between the two ends. CDR3 region: CASSSTGSSFYEQYF. The CDR3, as DNA: TGTGCCAGCAGCTCCACAGGTAGTTCCTTCTACGAGCAGTACTTC. The full variable domain, in which reference TRBV13 and TRBJ2-7 provide the parts outside the CDR3, is AAGVIQSPRHLIKEKRETATLKCYPIPRHDTVYWYQQGPGQDPQFLISFYEKMQSDKGSIPDRFSAQQFSDYHSELNMSSLELGDSALYFCASSSTGSSFYEQYFGPGTRLTVT.

The chain couples TRBV28 to TRBJ1-3; 9 nucleotides align to TRBD1. J was trimmed by 1 base and V by 5 bases; bases with no gene match: 9. The CDR3 totals 17 residues. Germline V gene sequence: CDR1 MDHEN, CDR2 SYDVKM. CDR3 in DNA: TGTGCCAGCAGTAGACTAACAGGGGGCGCATCTGGAAACACCATATATTTT. Amino acids: CASSRLTGGASGNTIYF.

This clone was detected a few times. The chain carries TRBV9 and TRBJ1-2; 8 bases fit TRBD1. There are 16 residues in the CDR3. Germline loops: CDR1 SGDLS, CDR2 YYNGEE. V dropped 0 bases and J dropped 4; count of bases not matched to a gene: 8. CDR3 sequence: CASSVGGPGGAYGYTF. The CDR3, as DNA: TGTGCCAGCAGCGTAGGGGGGCCAGGGGGCGCCTATGGCTACACCTTC. Full variable domain (rest looked up from reference TRBV9 and TRBJ1-2): DSGVTQTPKHLITATGQRVTLRCSPRSGDLSVYWYQQSLDQGLQFLIQYYNGEERAKGNILERFSAQQFPDLHSELNLSSLELGDSALYFCASSVGGPGGAYGYTFGSGTRLTVV.

This clone was seen only a few times. The chain carries TRBV5-6 and TRBJ2-3; D gene uncertain. CDR3 length: 14 residues. The germline gives CDR1 SGHDT, CDR2 YYEEEE. With 0 bases removed from V and 0 bases from J, the gap between germline ends came to 5 bases. For the CDR3, the DNA is TGTGCCAGCAGCTTGGGTCCTAGCACAGATACGCAGTATTTT. Translating it yields CASSLGPSTDTQYF.

The chain combines TRBV5-1 with TRBJ2-1, with unresolved D. With 4 bases removed from V and 1 base from J, the gap between germline ends came to 12 bases. The CDR3 runs to 15 residues. Germline V gene data show CDR1 as SGHRS and CDR2 as YFSETQ. DNA of the CDR3: TGCGCCAGCAGCATGGACCCCGGGTCCTACAATGAGCAGTTCTTC. Its protein product is CASSMDPGSYNEQFF.

The V and J genes are TRBV27 and TRBJ1-5; 10 bases are shared with TRBD1. With 8 bases clipped from V and 5 bases from J, the junction kept 6 bases outside the gene matches. The germline gives CDR1 MNHEY, CDR2 SMNVEV (reference sequence). The length of the CDR3 is 14 residues. The CDR3 is CASAGQGPHQPQHF. CDR3 coding DNA: TGTGCCAGCGCGGGACAGGGGCCACATCAGCCCCAGCATTTT.

The chain employs TRBV7-2 and TRBJ2-2; TRBD1 matches 11 bases. V was clipped by 3 bases and J by 4 bases; unmatched bases: 4. This CDR3 is 16 amino acids long. From germline, CDR1 is SGHTA and CDR2 FQGNSA. This chain's CDR3 is CASSLRTGGSTGELFF. The CDR3 DNA reads TGTGCCAGCAGCTTGCGGACAGGGGGCAGCACCGGGGAGCTGTTTTTT.

The CDR3 coding sequence is TGTGCCAGCACCCCACAGGGTGGGGAGACCCAGTACTTC. It translates to CASTPQGGETQYF. The chain has TRBV5-4 and TRBJ2-5; TRBD1 might be the D (6 bases). The V and J ends lost 6 bases and 5 bases respectively, with 14 bases between them. The CDR3 spans 13 residues. Germline V gene lookup returns CDR1 SGHNT and CDR2 YYREEE (reference sequence).